Included here is one T cell receptor (beta chain) sequence, with context. As yet, its antigen is unknown. Researchers maintained the mixed lymphocyte reaction cells in coculture at 37°C for less than seven days. The data originate from a study of siplizumab effects on memory and regulatory T cells. Study-level findings and limits: The apparent diversity of naive T cells exceeded that of memory cells, and naive T cells seemed to make a major contribution to the alloresponse. Suppressive capability of dividing Tregs from siplizumab cultures went unverified. Under siplizumab, alloreactive sequences traced to unstimulated CD4+ memory cells were significantly reduced. A minor fraction of alloreactive clones, and no more, mapped to unstimulated subsets.

Here immunoSEQ multiplex PCR was the method, and the copy in TCRdb shows in-frame clones only, minus some. Of 3,500 or so clones detected, about half appear once; the ten largest clones hold around 4.5%. There are 16 residues in the CDR3. The rearrangement links TRBV12-2 to TRBJ1-5; the D segment call TRBD1 is taken from the table without a DNA check. TRBV12-2 corresponds to a pseudogene. The sequencing sample was made of CFSE-low (dividing) CD4+ T cells sorted from an allogeneic mixed lymphocyte reaction. The sequence derives from a human donor in good health; the cells came from an allogeneic mixed lymphocyte reaction. CDR3 sequence reads: CASRRRPGQPNQPQHF. CDR3 in DNA: TGTGCAAGTCGCCGCCGGCCGGGACAGCCTAATCAGCCCCAGCATTTT.